Below are 3 T cell receptor beta chains sequenced from a single sample in a study of identical twins. One entry per CDR3 protein results from TCRdb running MiXCR on the 5' RACE reads. The sample has about 520,000 distinct CDR3 sequences, approximately 22% seen once. These data are also associated with another study on T cells expressing NK-cell markers.

The source material was CD4+ T cells sorted from blood. The receptor source for this set is a woman aged 18-29 years in good health.

The V and J genes are TRBV5-1 and TRBJ2-7; D remains unclear. The CDR3 totals 13 residues. Trimming removed 0 bases from V and 2 bases from J, with 6 bases in between. From germline, CDR1 is SGHRS and CDR2 YFSETQ. CDR3 loop: CASSLGAAYEQYF. The CDR3 coding sequence is TGCGCCAGCAGCTTGGGGGCAGCCTACGAGCAGTACTTC. The whole variable domain, remainder taken from reference TRBV5-1 and TRBJ2-7, is KAGVTQTPRYLIKTRGQQVTLSCSPISGHRSVSWYQQTPGQGLQFLFEYFSETQRNKGNFPGRFSGRQFSNSRSEMNVSTLELGDSALYLCASSLGAAYEQYFGPGTRLTVT.

V usage is TRBV6-2 or TRBV6-3 and J usage is TRBJ1-5; D ambiguous. Germline V gene data show CDR1 as MNHEY and CDR2 as SVGEGT. The V end was cut by 3 bases, the J end by 5 bases, with 8 bases between. CDR3 length equals 13 residues. The CDR3 sequence: CASSYYLYQPQHF. The CDR3 coding sequence is TGTGCCAGCAGTTATTATCTCTATCAGCCCCAGCATTTT.

V and J are TRBV20-1 and TRBJ2-1; D tentatively reads TRBD1 or TRBD2 (5 bases each). This CDR3 comprises 15 residues. V gave up 0 bases and J gave up 9 bases, with 18 bases separating them. In germline, CDR1 is DFQATT, CDR2 SNEGSKA (reference sequence). CDR3 in amino acids: CSARDGGRGLAEQFF. The DNA for the CDR3 is TGCAGTGCTAGAGATGGGGGACGGGGCTTAGCTGAGCAGTTCTTC.